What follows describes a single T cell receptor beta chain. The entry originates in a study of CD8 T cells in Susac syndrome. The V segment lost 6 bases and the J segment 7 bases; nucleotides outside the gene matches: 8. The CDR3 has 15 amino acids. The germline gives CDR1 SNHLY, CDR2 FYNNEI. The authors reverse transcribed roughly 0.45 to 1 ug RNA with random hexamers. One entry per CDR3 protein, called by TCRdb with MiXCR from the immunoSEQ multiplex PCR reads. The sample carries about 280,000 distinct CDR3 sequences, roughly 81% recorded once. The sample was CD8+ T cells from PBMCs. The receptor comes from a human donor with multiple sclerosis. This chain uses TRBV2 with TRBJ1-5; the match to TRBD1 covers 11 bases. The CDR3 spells CASSGGTGGTQPQHF. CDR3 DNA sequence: TGTGCCAGCAGCGGTGGGACAGGGGGGACCCAGCCCCAGCATTTT.